This TCR beta chain was sequenced in a study of blood T cell repertoires in COVID-19. At the level of the study: PBMCs, B-cell-depleted T cells, or T cells provided the cDNA or gDNA that made up the material.

Trimming removed 4 bases at V and 1 base at J, with 6 bases between. CDR3 length equals 13 residues. TCRdb's table, derived via immunoSEQ multiplex PCR, lists solely in-frame clones and lacks some. The sample contains about 160,000 clones, roughly 88% of which appear only once. The chain joins TRBV23-1 to TRBJ2-3; D remains unclear. TRBV23-1 is labeled an ORF, and its function is uncertain. This TCR was recovered from a man between 18 and 35 years old with acute or convalescent COVID-19. Sequencing was carried out using peripheral blood. CDR3: CASSRQGTDTQYF. In nucleotides, the CDR3 is TGCGCCAGCAGTCGGCAGGGCACAGATACGCAGTATTTT.